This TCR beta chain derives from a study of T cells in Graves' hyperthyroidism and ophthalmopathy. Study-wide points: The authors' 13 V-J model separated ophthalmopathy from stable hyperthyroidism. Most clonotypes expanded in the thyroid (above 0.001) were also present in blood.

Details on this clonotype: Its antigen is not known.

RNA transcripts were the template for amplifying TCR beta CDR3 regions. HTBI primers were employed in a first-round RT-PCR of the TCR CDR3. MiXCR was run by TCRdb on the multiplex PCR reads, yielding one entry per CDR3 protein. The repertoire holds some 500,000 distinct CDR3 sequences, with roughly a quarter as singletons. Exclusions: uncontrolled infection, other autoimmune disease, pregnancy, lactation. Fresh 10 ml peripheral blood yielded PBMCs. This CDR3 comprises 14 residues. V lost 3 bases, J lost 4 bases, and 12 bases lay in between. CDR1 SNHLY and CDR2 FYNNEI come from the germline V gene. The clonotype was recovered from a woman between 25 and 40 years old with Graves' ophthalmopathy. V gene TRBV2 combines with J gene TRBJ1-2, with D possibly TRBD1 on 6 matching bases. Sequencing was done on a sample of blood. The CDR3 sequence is CASSEAGASYGYTF. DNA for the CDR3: TGTGCCAGCAGTGAGGCGGGGGCTAGCTATGGCTACACCTTC. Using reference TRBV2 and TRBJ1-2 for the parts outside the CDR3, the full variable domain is EPEVTQTPSHQVTQMGQEVILRCVPISNHLYFYWYRQILGQKVEFLVSFYNNEISEKSEIFDDQFSVERPDGSNFTLKIRSTKLEDSAMYFCASSEAGASYGYTFGSGTRLTVV.